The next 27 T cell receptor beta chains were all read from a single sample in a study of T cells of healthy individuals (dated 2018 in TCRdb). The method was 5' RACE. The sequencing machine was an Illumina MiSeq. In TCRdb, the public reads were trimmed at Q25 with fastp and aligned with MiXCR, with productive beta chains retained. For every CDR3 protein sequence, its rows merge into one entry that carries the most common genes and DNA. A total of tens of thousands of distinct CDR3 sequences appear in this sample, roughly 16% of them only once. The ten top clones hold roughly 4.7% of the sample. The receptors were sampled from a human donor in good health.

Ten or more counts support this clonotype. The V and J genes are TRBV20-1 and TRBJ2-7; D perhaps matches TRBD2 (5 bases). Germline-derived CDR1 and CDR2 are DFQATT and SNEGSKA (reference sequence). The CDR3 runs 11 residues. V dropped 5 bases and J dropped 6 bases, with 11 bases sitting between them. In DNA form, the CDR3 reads TGCAGTGCTGAGGGAAGGTCCGAGCAGTACTTC. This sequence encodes CSAEGRSEQYF.

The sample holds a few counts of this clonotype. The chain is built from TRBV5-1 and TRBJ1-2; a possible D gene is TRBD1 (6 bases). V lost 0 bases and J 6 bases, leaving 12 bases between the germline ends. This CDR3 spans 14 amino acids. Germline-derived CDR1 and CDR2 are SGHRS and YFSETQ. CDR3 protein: CASSLGSGANGYTF. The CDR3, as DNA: TGCGCCAGCAGCTTGGGGTCAGGGGCAAATGGCTACACCTTC.

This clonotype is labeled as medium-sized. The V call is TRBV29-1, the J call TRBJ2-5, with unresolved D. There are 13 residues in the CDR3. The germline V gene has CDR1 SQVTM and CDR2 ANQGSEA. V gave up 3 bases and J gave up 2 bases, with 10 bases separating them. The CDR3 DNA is TGCAGCGTTGAGATGACTCAACAAGAGACCCAGTACTTC. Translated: CSVEMTQQETQYF.

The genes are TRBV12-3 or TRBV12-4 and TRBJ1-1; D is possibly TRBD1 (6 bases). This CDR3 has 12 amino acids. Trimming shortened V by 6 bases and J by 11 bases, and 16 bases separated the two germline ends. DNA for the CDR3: TGTGCCAGCAGCAGACAGGCCCGACGGGCTTTCTTT. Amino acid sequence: CASSRQARRAFF.

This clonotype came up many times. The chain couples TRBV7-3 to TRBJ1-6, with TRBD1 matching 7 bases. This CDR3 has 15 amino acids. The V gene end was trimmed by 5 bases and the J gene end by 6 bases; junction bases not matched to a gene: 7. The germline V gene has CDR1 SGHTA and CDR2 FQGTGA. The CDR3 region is CASSQGGHSNSPLHF. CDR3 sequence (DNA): TGTGCCAGCAGCCAGGGGGGACATTCTAATTCACCCCTCCACTTT.

In nucleotides, the CDR3 is TGTGCCAGCAGCCATGATATGGGACAGGGGGCAGATACGCAGTATTTT. This codes for CASSHDMGQGADTQYF. The V gene is TRBV4-2, the J gene TRBJ2-3; 11 bases align to TRBD1. This CDR3 has 16 amino acids. J lost 4 bases, V lost 3 bases, and 6 bases had no gene match. Per the germline V gene, CDR1 is LGHNA and CDR2 is YNFKEQ.

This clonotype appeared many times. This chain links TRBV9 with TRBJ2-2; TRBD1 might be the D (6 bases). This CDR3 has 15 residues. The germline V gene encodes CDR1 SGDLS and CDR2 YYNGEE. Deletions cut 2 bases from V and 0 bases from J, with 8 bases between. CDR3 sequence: CASSVGHANTGELFF. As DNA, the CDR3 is TGTGCCAGCAGCGTGGGACACGCGAACACCGGGGAGCTGTTTTTT.

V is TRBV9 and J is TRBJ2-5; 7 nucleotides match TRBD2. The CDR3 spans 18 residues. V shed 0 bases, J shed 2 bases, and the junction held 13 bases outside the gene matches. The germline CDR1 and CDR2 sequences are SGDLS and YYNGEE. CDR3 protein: CASSVERSASGKQETQYF. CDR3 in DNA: TGTGCCAGCAGCGTAGAACGGTCGGCTAGCGGCAAACAAGAGACCCAGTACTTC.

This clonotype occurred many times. Here the CDR3 reads CASSESTRGAPVPYNEQFF. Here the CDR3 DNA reads TGCGCCAGCAGTGAGTCGACCCGGGGGGCCCCAGTTCCCTACAATGAGCAGTTCTTC. V and J are TRBV10-2 and TRBJ2-1; possible D gene TRBD2, 7 bases. The germline gives CDR1 WSHSY, CDR2 SAAADI. Trimming took 0 bases from V and 2 from J, leaving 20 bases between them. The CDR3 totals 19 residues.

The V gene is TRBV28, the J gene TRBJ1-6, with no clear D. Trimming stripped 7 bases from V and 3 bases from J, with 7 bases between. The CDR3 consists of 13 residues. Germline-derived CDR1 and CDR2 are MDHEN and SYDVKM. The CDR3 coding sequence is TGTGCCAGCAACGTCAACTATAATTCACCCCTCCACTTT. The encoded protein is CASNVNYNSPLHF.

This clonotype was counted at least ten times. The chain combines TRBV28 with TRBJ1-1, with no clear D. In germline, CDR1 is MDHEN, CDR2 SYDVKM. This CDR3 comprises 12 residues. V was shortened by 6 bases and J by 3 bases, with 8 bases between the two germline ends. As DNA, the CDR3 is TGTGCCAGCAGCCTTAGATACACTGAAGCTTTCTTT. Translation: CASSLRYTEAFF.

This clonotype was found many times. CDR3 sequence (DNA): TGTGCCAGCAGTTTGACAGGGGTTGATGGGCCCCAGCATTTT. This sequence encodes CASSLTGVDGPQHF. The genes are TRBV12-3 or TRBV12-4 and TRBJ1-5; 8 bases line up with TRBD1. CDR3 length: 14 residues. Trimming at V came to 3 bases and at J to 9 bases, leaving 7 bases not matched to a gene.

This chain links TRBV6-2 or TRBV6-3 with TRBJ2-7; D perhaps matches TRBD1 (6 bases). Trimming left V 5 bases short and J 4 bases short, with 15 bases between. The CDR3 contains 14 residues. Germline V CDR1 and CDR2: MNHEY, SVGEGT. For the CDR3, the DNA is TGTGCCAGCAGTACCAGAAGAGACAGGTACGAGCAGTACTTC. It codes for CASSTRRDRYEQYF.

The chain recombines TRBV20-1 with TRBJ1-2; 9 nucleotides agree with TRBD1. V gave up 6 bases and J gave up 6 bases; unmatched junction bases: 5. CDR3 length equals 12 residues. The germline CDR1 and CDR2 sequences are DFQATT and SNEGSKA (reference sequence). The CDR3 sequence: CSATDRGNGYTF. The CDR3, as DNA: TGCAGTGCCACAGACAGGGGGAATGGCTACACCTTC.

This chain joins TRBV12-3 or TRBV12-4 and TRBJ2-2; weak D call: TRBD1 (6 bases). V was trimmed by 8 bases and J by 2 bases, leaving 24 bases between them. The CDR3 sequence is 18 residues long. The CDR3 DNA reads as TGTGCCAGCCTCGGCGTCCAGGGGCAAGGGGCTAACACCGGGGAGCTGTTTTTT. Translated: CASLGVQGQGANTGELFF.

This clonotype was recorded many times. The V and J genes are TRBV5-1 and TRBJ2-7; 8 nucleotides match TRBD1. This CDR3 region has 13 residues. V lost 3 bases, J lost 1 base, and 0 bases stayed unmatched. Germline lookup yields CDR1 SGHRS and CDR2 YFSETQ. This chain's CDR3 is CASSWTGSYEQYF. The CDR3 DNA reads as TGCGCCAGCAGCTGGACAGGGTCCTACGAGCAGTACTTC.

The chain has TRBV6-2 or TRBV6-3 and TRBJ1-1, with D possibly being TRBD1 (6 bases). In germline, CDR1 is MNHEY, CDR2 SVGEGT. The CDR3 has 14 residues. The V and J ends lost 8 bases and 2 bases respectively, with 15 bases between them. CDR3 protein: CASGSGTINTEAFF. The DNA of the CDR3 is TGTGCCAGCGGATCCGGGACAATAAACACTGAAGCTTTCTTT.

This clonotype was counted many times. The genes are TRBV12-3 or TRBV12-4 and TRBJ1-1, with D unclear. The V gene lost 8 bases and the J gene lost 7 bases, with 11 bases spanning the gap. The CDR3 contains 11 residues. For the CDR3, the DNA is TGTGCCAGCGGAGTGGCCTTTGAAGCTTTCTTT. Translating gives CASGVAFEAFF.

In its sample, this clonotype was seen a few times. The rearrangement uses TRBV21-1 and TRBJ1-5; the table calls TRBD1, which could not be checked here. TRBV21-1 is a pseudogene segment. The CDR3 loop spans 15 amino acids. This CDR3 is CASSKARGGPQPQHF. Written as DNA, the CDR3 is TGTGCCAGCAGCAAAGCTAGGGGCGGACCTCAGCCCCAGCATTTT.

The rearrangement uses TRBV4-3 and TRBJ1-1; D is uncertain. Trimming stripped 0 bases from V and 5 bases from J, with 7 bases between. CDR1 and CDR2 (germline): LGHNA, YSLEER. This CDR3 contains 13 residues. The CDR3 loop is CASSQDLGTEAFF. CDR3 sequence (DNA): TGCGCCAGCAGCCAAGATCTGGGGACTGAAGCTTTCTTT.

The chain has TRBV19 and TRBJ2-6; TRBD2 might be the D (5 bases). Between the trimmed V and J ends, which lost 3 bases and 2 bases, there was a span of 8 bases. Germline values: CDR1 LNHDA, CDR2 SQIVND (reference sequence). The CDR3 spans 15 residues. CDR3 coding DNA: TGTGCCAGTAGTATTTTCGGGGCTGGGGCCAACGTCCTGACTTTC. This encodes CASSIFGAGANVLTF.

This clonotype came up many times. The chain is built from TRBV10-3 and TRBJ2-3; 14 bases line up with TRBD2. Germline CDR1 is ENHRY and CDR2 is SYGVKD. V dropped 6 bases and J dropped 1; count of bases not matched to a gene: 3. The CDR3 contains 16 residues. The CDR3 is CAISLGLAGGTDTQYF. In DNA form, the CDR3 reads TGTGCCATCAGCCTGGGACTAGCGGGGGGCACAGATACGCAGTATTTT.

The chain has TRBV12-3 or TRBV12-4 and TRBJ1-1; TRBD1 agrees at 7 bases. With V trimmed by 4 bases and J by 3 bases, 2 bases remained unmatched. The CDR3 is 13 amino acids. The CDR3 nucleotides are TGTGCCAGCAGTTCACAGGGGTACACTGAAGCTTTCTTT. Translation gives CASSSQGYTEAFF.

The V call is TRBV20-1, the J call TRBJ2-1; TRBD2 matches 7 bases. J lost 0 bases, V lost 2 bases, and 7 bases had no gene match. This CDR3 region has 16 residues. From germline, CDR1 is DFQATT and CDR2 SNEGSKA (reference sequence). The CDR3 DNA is TGCAGTGCTAGACCCAAGCGGGACGGCTCCTACAATGAGCAGTTCTTC. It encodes CSARPKRDGSYNEQFF.

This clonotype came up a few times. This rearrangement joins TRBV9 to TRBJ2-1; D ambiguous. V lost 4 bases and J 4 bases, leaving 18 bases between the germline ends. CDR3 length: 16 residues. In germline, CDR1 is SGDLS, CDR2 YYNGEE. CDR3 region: CASSSTGVGPYNEQFF. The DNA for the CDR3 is TGTGCCAGCAGCTCAACCGGCGTGGGCCCTTACAATGAGCAGTTCTTC. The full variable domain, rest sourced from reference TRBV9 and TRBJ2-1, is DSGVTQTPKHLITATGQRVTLRCSPRSGDLSVYWYQQSLDQGLQFLIQYYNGEERAKGNILERFSAQQFPDLHSELNLSSLELGDSALYFCASSSTGVGPYNEQFFGPGTRLTVL.

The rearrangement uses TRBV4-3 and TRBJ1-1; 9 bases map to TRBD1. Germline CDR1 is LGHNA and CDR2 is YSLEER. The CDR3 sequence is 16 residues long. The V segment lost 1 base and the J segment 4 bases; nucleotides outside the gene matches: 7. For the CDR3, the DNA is TGCGCCAGCAGCCAAGTGACCGGGACAGGGTCCACTGAAGCTTTCTTT. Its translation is CASSQVTGTGSTEAFF.

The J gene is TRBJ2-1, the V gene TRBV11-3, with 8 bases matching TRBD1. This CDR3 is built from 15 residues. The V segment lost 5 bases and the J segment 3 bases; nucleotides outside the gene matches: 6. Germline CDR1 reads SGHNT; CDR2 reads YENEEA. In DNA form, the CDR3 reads TGTGCCAGCAGCCAACTCGGGACAGGCTACAATGAGCAGTTCTTC. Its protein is CASSQLGTGYNEQFF. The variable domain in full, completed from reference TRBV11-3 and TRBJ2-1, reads EAGVVQSPRYKIIEKKQPVAFWCNPISGHNTLYWYLQNLGQGPELLIRYENEEAVDDSQLPKDRFSAERLKGVDSTLKIQPAELGDSAVYLCASSQLGTGYNEQFFGPGTRLTVL.